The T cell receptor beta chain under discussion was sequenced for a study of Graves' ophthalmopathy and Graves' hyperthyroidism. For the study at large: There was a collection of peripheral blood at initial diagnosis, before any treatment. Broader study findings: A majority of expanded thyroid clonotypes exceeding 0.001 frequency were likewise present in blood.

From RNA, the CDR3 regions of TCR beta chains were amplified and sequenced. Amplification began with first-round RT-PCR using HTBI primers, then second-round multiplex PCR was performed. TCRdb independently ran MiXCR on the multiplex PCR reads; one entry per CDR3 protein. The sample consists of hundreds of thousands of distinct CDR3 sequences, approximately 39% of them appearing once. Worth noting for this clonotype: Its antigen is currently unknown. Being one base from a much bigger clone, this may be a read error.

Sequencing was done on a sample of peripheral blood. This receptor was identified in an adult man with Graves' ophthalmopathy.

CDR3 in DNA: TGTGCCAGCAGTGAGTCTCCCGGACAGGGGTATTCAGGATATGGCTACACCTTC. As protein: CASSESPGQGYSGYGYTF. The chain links TRBV25-1 to TRBJ1-2; TRBD1 agrees at 9 bases. This CDR3 has 18 residues. Germline V lookup: CDR1 MGHDK, CDR2 SYGVNS. V trimming: 3 bases; J trimming: 5 bases; junction bases outside the gene matches: 16.